The 28 T cell receptor beta chains below all came from one sample that was sequenced in a study of beta chain features in type 1 diabetes (dated by TCRdb to between 2017 and 2018). Receptor libraries were prepared by the immunoSEQ multiplex PCR assay. The entire amount of isolated RNA was reverse transcribed using the High Capacity cDNA Reverse Transcription Kit, so the sequenced TCRB transcripts were expressed ones. As stored in TCRdb, this immuneACCESS dataset retains in-frame rearrangements with V and J assigned. A fraction of the clones does not appear; measured against another copy, unresolved V genes explain less than half of the discrepancy, and the remainder lacks a known reason. The sample records almost 350,000 clones, approximately 8% of which are singletons. Under 0.5% of the sample is held by the ten biggest clonotypes. The sample consisted of central memory CD4+ T cells from blood. The receptors shown here come from a woman between 18 and 30 years old in good health.

The V and J genes are TRBV27 and TRBJ2-6; 8 bases fit TRBD1. Germline values: CDR1 MNHEY, CDR2 SMNVEV (reference sequence). CDR3 length: 18 residues. V lost 4 bases and J lost 1; bases outside the gene matches: 9. The CDR3: CASSSMTGAVSGANVLTF. The CDR3 DNA follows: TGTGCCAGCAGTTCGATGACAGGGGCCGTTTCTGGGGCCAACGTCCTGACTTTC.

Only a few counts were recorded for this clone. The rearrangement links TRBV15 to TRBJ2-2, with D perhaps given as TRBD1 or TRBD2 (6 bases each). V dropped 9 bases and J dropped 0 bases, with 14 bases sitting between them. This CDR3 is built from 15 residues. From germline, CDR1 is LNHNV and CDR2 YYDKDF (reference sequence). CDR3 nucleotide sequence: TGTGCCACGGGGGCGGGGTCCGCGAACACCGGGGAGCTGTTTTTT. Its translation is CATGAGSANTGELFF.

The genes are TRBV7-3 and TRBJ2-1, with 7 nucleotides matching TRBD2. The V and J ends lost 5 bases and 6 bases, in that order; junction bases with no gene match: 10. The CDR3 extends over 15 amino acids. The V gene's germline CDR1 is SGHTA and CDR2 FQGTGA. CDR3 residues: CASSRAAGVGNEQFF. The CDR3 DNA reads TGTGCCAGCAGCCGAGCGGCGGGAGTAGGCAATGAGCAGTTCTTC.

The table lists this clone with a few counts. J is TRBJ2-2 and V is TRBV6-5; the D gene is possibly TRBD1 (5 bases). Germline V CDR1 and CDR2: MNHEY, SVGAGI. CDR3 size: 13 residues. Trimming cost V 6 bases and J 13 bases, with 18 bases left between them. CDR3 sequence reads: CASSSTGAVGLFF. DNA for the CDR3: TGTGCCAGCAGCTCCACAGGTGCGGTGGGGCTGTTTTTT.

This clone was counted at least ten times. DNA for the CDR3: TGTGCCAGCAGATCCGGACTAGCCTCCTACGAGCAGTACTTC. Protein product: CASRSGLASYEQYF. The genes are TRBV6-5 and TRBJ2-7; TRBD2 matches at 8 bases. The CDR3 is 14 residues long. V shed 6 bases, J shed 0 bases, and the junction held 4 bases outside the gene matches. Per germline, CDR1 MNHEY and CDR2 SVGAGI.

In this sample, this clone turned up a few times. The chain employs TRBV15 and TRBJ2-1; TRBD2 matches 11 bases. V lost 4 bases to trimming and J lost 4 bases; unmatched junction nucleotides: 3. Germline loops: CDR1 LNHNV, CDR2 YYDKDF (reference sequence). The length of the CDR3 is 15 residues. This chain's CDR3 is CATSTTSGSYNEQFF. The CDR3 DNA is TGTGCCACCAGCACCACTAGCGGGAGTTACAATGAGCAGTTCTTC. Variable domain in full (rest from reference TRBV15 and TRBJ2-1): DAMVIQNPRYQVTQFGKPVTLSCSQTLNHNVMYWYQQKSSQAPKLLFHYYDKDFNNEADTPDNFQSRRPNTSFCFLDIRSPGLGDTAMYLCATSTTSGSYNEQFFGPGTRLTVL.

About this clone: One base separates it from a far larger clone, so it is likely a read error. The chain carries TRBV2 and TRBJ1-1; TRBD1 matches 9 bases. The CDR3 covers 14 residues. Germline-derived CDR1 and CDR2 are SNHLY and FYNNEI. Trimming took 6 bases from V and 2 from J; bases not matched to a gene: 4. CDR3 DNA: TGTGCCAGCAGGCAGACAGGGGGAAACACTGAAGCTTTCTTT. Protein: CASRQTGGNTEAFF.

The J gene is TRBJ1-1, the V gene TRBV7-6, with D unresolved. Germline V gives CDR1 SGHVS, CDR2 FNYEAQ. V dropped 6 bases and J dropped 2 bases, with 19 bases sitting between them. The CDR3 length is 16 residues. CDR3 in amino acids: CASSRTNAVRNTEAFF. The CDR3 DNA sequence: TGTGCCAGCAGTCGGACGAACGCTGTACGAAACACTGAAGCTTTCTTT.

Many counts were recorded for this clone. CDR3 sequence (DNA): TGTGCCAGCAGCTCAAGCCAGGGGAAAGAGACCCAGTACTTC. Translation: CASSSSQGKETQYF. The V gene is TRBV5-4, the J gene TRBJ2-5, with TRBD1 as a possible D gene (6 bases). V shed 3 bases and J shed 3 bases, with 12 bases lying between them. Per the germline V gene, CDR1 is SGHNT and CDR2 is YYREEE (reference sequence). The CDR3 spans 14 residues.

The chain carries TRBV5-8 and TRBJ2-1, with 7 nucleotides matching TRBD2. This CDR3 has 14 amino acids. The germline gives CDR1 SGHTS, CDR2 YDEGEE. V was clipped by 9 bases and J by 0 bases; unmatched bases: 6. The CDR3 sequence is CAIVAGGSYNEQFF. Written as DNA, the CDR3 is TGTGCCATAGTAGCGGGTGGCTCCTACAATGAGCAGTTCTTC.

This clone was recorded at least ten times. The rearrangement links TRBV15 to TRBJ2-2; 9 bases line up with TRBD1. CDR1 is LNHNV, CDR2 YYDKDF, per germline (reference sequence). Trimming at V came to 1 base and at J to 5 bases, leaving 5 bases not matched to a gene. This CDR3 is 16 amino acids long. The CDR3 sequence is CATSRVKGQGTGELFF. CDR3 nucleotides: TGTGCCACCAGCAGAGTCAAGGGACAGGGAACCGGGGAGCTGTTTTTT. Combining the CDR3 with reference TRBV15 and TRBJ2-2 gives the whole variable domain DAMVIQNPRYQVTQFGKPVTLSCSQTLNHNVMYWYQQKSSQAPKLLFHYYDKDFNNEADTPDNFQSRRPNTSFCFLDIRSPGLGDTAMYLCATSRVKGQGTGELFFGEGSRLTVL.

This clone has only a few counts. The chain couples TRBV29-1 to TRBJ1-2; no reliable D call. There are 14 residues in the CDR3. Trimming stripped 4 bases from V and 5 bases from J, with 17 bases between. Germline values: CDR1 SQVTM, CDR2 ANQGSEA. The CDR3 is CSVASPPPRYGYTF. The CDR3 DNA reads as TGCAGCGTTGCCAGTCCCCCTCCGCGATATGGCTACACCTTC.

V gene TRBV29-1 combines with J gene TRBJ1-2, with 7 bases fitting TRBD1. Germline trimming cut 2 bases from V and 9 bases from J; bases unmatched to any gene: 9. The CDR3 is 13 amino acids. In germline, CDR1 is SQVTM, CDR2 ANQGSEA. The CDR3 reads CSVETEDRKSYTF. CDR3 coding DNA: TGCAGCGTTGAAACGGAGGACAGGAAAAGCTACACCTTC.

The V and J genes are TRBV5-1 and TRBJ2-5; tentatively, D is TRBD2 (6 bases). Germline V gene sequence: CDR1 SGHRS, CDR2 YFSETQ. The length of the CDR3 is 14 residues. V was clipped by 5 bases and J by 5 bases, with 16 bases between them. The CDR3 DNA is TGCGCCAGCAGGGACGGGACTGCATGGGAGACCCAGTACTTC. Translated: CASRDGTAWETQYF. Variable domain in full (rest from reference TRBV5-1 and TRBJ2-5): KAGVTQTPRYLIKTRGQQVTLSCSPISGHRSVSWYQQTPGQGLQFLFEYFSETQRNKGNFPGRFSGRQFSNSRSEMNVSTLELGDSALYLCASRDGTAWETQYFGPGTRLLVL.

CDR3 nucleotides: TGTGCCAGCATGACCAGGTCCCGACCCGGCGAGCAGTACTTC. Translating gives CASMTRSRPGEQYF. V usage is TRBV2 and J usage is TRBJ2-7; D is ambiguous. The V gene lost 7 bases and the J gene lost 6 bases, with 19 bases spanning the gap. Germline CDR1 is SNHLY and CDR2 is FYNNEI. The length of the CDR3 is 14 residues.

In this sample, this clone turned up a few times. The CDR3 reads CASSPAPTGFGTDTQYF. The CDR3 DNA follows: TGTGCCAGCTCACCAGCTCCGACAGGGTTTGGAACAGATACGCAGTATTTT. The chain has TRBV18 and TRBJ2-3, with TRBD1 matching 7 bases. Trimming at V came to 2 bases and at J to 3 bases, leaving 11 bases not matched to a gene. The V gene's germline CDR1 is KGHSH and CDR2 LQKENI. The CDR3 spans 17 residues.

This clone was detected ten times or more. Other DNA sequences in the same sample also yield this CDR3. The chain uses TRBV4-3 and TRBJ2-4, with a weak D call TRBD2 (5 bases). The CDR3 totals 15 residues. From germline, CDR1 is LGHNA and CDR2 YSLEER. Deletions cut 1 base from V and 1 base from J, with 8 bases between. The CDR3 DNA is TGCGCCAGCAGCCAAGTAGAGGGTGCCAAAAACATTCAGTACTTC. Residues: CASSQVEGAKNIQYF.

This clone has only a few counts. V usage is TRBV11-2 and J usage is TRBJ2-7; no clear D gene. V was clipped by 1 base and J by 1 base, with 5 bases between them. The germline V gene encodes CDR1 SGHAT and CDR2 FQNNGV. The CDR3 length is 13 residues. CDR3 coding DNA: TGTGCCAGCAGCTTAGTGTTTTCCTACGAGCAGTACTTC. Amino acids: CASSLVFSYEQYF.

V is TRBV18 and J is TRBJ1-2, with TRBD1 as a possible D gene (5 bases). The germline CDR1 and CDR2 sequences are KGHSH and LQKENI. The germline V and J ends were trimmed by 0 bases and 5 bases, with 13 bases remaining between them. The CDR3 totals 15 residues. The CDR3 loop reads CASSPPIGVGYGYTF. Written as DNA, the CDR3 is TGTGCCAGCTCACCACCGATAGGGGTAGGGTATGGCTACACCTTC.

The table lists this clone with a few counts. This chain uses TRBV4-2 with TRBJ2-5, with a tentative D call TRBD1 (5 bases). Germline CDR1 LGHNA, CDR2 YNFKEQ. Trimming pared 5 bases from V and 5 bases from J, leaving 15 bases between. The CDR3 is 14 residues long. The CDR3 protein is CASSYDSGYETQYF. In nucleotides, the CDR3 is TGTGCCAGCAGCTACGATTCAGGGTACGAGACCCAGTACTTC.

Ten or more counts support this clone. The chain links TRBV11-2 to TRBJ2-1; D possibly matches TRBD1 or TRBD2 (5 bases each). This CDR3 has 13 residues. V was clipped by 3 bases and J by 8 bases, with 11 bases between them. Germline CDR1 is SGHAT and CDR2 is FQNNGV. The CDR3 DNA reads TGTGCCAGCAGCTTGGGACCCCTCGATGAGCAGTTCTTC. Translating gives CASSLGPLDEQFF.

J is TRBJ2-1 and V is TRBV5-1; 9 positions agree with TRBD1. Germline trimming cut 4 bases from V and 2 bases from J; bases unmatched to any gene: 7. The CDR3 contains 16 residues. The germline V gene has CDR1 SGHRS and CDR2 YFSETQ. The CDR3 here is CASSPDRGGTYNEQFF. The CDR3 nucleotides are TGCGCCAGCAGCCCGGACAGGGGAGGAACCTACAATGAGCAGTTCTTC.

This clone was recorded a few times. This chain uses TRBV20-1 with TRBJ2-5, with D perhaps TRBD2 (5 bases). CDR1 and CDR2 (germline): DFQATT, SNEGSKA (reference sequence). This CDR3 contains 11 residues. Trimming shortened V by 7 bases and J by 4 bases, and 10 bases separated the two germline ends. CDR3 amino acids: CSGLARETQYF. CDR3 DNA sequence: TGCAGTGGCTTAGCGCGAGAGACCCAGTACTTC.

This clone was detected only a few times. The rearrangement joins TRBV7-2 to TRBJ2-6; the D is unclear. V was trimmed by 1 base and J by 0 bases, leaving 4 bases between them. Germline CDR1 is SGHTA and CDR2 is FQGNSA. The CDR3 sequence is 15 residues long. CDR3 in DNA: TGTGCCAGCAGCTTAGTTCACTCTGGGGCCAACGTCCTGACTTTC. It is translated as CASSLVHSGANVLTF.

This chain links TRBV27 with TRBJ2-1, with D perhaps assigned TRBD1 or TRBD2 (6 bases each). Germline values: CDR1 MNHEY, CDR2 SMNVEV (reference sequence). The V gene lost 5 bases and the J gene lost 3 bases, with 23 bases spanning the gap. This CDR3 contains 18 residues. The CDR3 DNA sequence: TGTGCCAGCAGTCTCCTTCCCCCTGTAAAGGGGGGCTACAATGAGCAGTTCTTC. Its translation: CASSLLPPVKGGYNEQFF.

There are a few counts of this clone. V gene TRBV19 combines with J gene TRBJ1-5, with D perhaps matching TRBD1 (5 bases). The CDR3 spans 14 residues. Looked up from germline, CDR1 is LNHDA and CDR2 is SQIVND (reference sequence). The V end was cut by 4 bases, the J end by 9 bases, with 16 bases between. Here the CDR3 DNA reads TGTGCCAGTAGTAACCGGGACGACCAGTGGCCCCAGCATTTT. This gives the protein CASSNRDDQWPQHF. Full variable domain (outside the CDR3, taken from reference TRBV19 and TRBJ1-5): DGGITQSPKYLFRKEGQNVTLSCEQNLNHDAMYWYRQDPGQGLRLIYYSQIVNDFQKGDIAEGYSVSREKKESFPLTVTSAQKNPTAFYLCASSNRDDQWPQHFGDGTRLSIL.

This clone has a count of ten or more. The chain combines TRBV28 with TRBJ1-3; D uncertain. The CDR3 runs to 15 residues. Germline CDR1 and CDR2: MDHEN and SYDVKM. V gave up 5 bases and J gave up 2 bases, with 13 bases separating them. CDR3 protein: CASSLLRGTGNTIYF. The CDR3 DNA reads as TGTGCCAGCAGTCTTTTACGGGGTACTGGAAACACCATATATTTT.

This clone occurred a few times. The same CDR3 also results from other DNA sequences found in this sample. The J gene is TRBJ2-6, the V gene TRBV5-1, with D unclear. The CDR3 is 13 amino acids. The V end lost 3 bases, the J end lost 4 bases, and 5 bases lay between the germline ends. Germline V lookup: CDR1 SGHRS, CDR2 YFSETQ. The CDR3 bases are TGCGCCAGCAGCTCACCCGGGGCCAACGTCCTGACTTTC. Translation: CASSSPGANVLTF.